One and the same sample provided the 2 T cell receptor beta chains below, sequenced in a study of blood T cells in healthy people across ages. The authors ran a second PCR of about 6 to 11 cycles using a sample-barcoded 5' primer and a J-beta primer mix. Via MiXCR, TCRdb re-called the 5' RACE reads, giving one row per CDR3 protein. Of about 580,000 distinct CDR3 sequences detected, 45% to 55% appear once; the ten largest clones hold 20% to 25%. The sample comprised blood. These receptors originate from a man older than 75 in good health.

To note about this clonotype: Possible read error: a much larger clone is one base away. The rearrangement uses TRBV6-6 and TRBJ1-1; D possibly corresponds to TRBD1 (6 bases). Germline V gene sequence: CDR1 MNHNY, CDR2 SVGAGI (reference sequence). With 6 bases removed from V and 5 bases from J, the gap between germline ends came to 16 bases. CDR3 length: 14 residues. The CDR3 loop is CASRLNRADTEAFF. The CDR3 coding sequence is TGTGCCAGCAGACTTAACAGGGCGGATACTGAAGCTTTCTTT.

The gene calls are TRBV6-6 and TRBJ2-3; 8 nucleotides agree with TRBD2. Looked up from germline, CDR1 is MNHNY and CDR2 is SVGAGI (reference sequence). The V segment lost 5 bases and the J segment 0 bases; nucleotides outside the gene matches: 10. This CDR3 contains 17 residues. The CDR3 nucleotides are TGTGCCAGCAGTCACCTGGGCACTAGCGGTAGCACAGATACGCAGTATTTT. Its translation: CASSHLGTSGSTDTQYF.